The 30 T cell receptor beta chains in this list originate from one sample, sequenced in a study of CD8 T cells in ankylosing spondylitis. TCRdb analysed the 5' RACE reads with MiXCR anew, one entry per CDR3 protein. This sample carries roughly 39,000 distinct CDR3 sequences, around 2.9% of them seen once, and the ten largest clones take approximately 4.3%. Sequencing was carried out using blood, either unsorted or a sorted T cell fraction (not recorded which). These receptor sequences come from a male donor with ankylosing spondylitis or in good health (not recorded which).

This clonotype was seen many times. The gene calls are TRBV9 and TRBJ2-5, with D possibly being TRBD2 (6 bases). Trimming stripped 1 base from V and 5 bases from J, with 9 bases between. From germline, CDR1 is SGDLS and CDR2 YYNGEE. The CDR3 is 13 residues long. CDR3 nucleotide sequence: TGTGCCAGCAGCGTACGACTAGGGGAGACCCAGTACTTC. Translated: CASSVRLGETQYF.

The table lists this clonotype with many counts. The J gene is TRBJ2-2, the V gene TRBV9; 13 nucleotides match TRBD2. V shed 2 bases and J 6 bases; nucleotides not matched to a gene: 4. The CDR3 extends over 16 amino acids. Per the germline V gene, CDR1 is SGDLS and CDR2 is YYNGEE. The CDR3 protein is CASSVGLAGVSGELFF. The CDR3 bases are TGTGCCAGCAGCGTCGGACTAGCGGGAGTGTCCGGGGAGCTGTTTTTT.

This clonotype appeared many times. The DNA of the CDR3 is TGTGCCAGCAGCGTAGACAGGGGTATCGGTGACGAGCAGTACTTC. Protein: CASSVDRGIGDEQYF. The chain uses TRBV9 and TRBJ2-7, with 7 bases fitting TRBD1. J lost 5 bases, V lost 0 bases, and 8 bases had no gene match. This CDR3 spans 15 amino acids. Germline V gene lookup returns CDR1 SGDLS and CDR2 YYNGEE.

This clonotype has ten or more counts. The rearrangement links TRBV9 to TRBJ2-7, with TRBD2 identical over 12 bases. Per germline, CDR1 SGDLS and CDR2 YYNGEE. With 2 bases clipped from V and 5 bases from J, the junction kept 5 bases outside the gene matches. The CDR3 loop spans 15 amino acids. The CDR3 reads CASSVRASGRDEQYF. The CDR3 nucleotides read TGTGCCAGCAGCGTCCGGGCTAGCGGGAGGGACGAGCAGTACTTC.

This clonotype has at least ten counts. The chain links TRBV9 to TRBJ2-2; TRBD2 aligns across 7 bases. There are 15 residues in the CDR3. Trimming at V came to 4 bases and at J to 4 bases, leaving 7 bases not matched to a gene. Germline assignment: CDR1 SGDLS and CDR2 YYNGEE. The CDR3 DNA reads TGTGCCAGCAGCCCACTAGCGAGGACCACCGGGGAGCTGTTTTTT. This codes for CASSPLARTTGELFF.

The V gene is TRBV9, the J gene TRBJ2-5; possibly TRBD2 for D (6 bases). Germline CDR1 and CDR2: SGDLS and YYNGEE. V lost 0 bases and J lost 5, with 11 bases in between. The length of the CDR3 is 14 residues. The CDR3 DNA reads TGTGCCAGCAGCGTAGCGGGAGTCGGGGAGACCCAGTACTTC. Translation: CASSVAGVGETQYF.

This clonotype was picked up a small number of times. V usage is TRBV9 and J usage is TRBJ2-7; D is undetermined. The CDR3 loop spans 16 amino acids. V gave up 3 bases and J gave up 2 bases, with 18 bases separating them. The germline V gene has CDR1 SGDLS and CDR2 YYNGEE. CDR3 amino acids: CASSAFPRGTAYEQYF. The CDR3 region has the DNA TGTGCCAGCAGCGCTTTCCCCCGCGGCACTGCCTACGAGCAGTACTTC. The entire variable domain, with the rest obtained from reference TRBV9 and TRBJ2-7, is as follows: DSGVTQTPKHLITATGQRVTLRCSPRSGDLSVYWYQQSLDQGLQFLIQYYNGEERAKGNILERFSAQQFPDLHSELNLSSLELGDSALYFCASSAFPRGTAYEQYFGPGTRLTVT.

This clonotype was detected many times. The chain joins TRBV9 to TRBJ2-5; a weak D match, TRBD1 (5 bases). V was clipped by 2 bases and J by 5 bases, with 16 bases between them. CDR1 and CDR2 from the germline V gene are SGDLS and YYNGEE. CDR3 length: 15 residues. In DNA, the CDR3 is TGTGCCAGCAGCGTCCGAGACAGCCCGGCGGAGACCCAGTACTTC. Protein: CASSVRDSPAETQYF.

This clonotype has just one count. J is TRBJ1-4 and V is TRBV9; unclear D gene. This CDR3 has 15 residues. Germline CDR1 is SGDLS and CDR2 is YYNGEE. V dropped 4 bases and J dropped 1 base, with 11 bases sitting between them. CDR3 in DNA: TGTGCCAGCAGCTCCGGACCGAAAACTAATGAAAAACTGTTTTTT. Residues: CASSSGPKTNEKLFF.

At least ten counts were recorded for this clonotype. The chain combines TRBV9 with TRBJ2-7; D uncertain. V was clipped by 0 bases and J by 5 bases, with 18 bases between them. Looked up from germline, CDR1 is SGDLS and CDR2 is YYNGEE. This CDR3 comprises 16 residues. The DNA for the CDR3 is TGTGCCAGCAGCGTAGGGAAATCCCCCAGGTGGAACGAGCAGTACTTC. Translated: CASSVGKSPRWNEQYF.

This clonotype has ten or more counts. The chain's CDR3 is CASSVGSETQYF. Here the CDR3 DNA reads TGTGCCAGCAGCGTAGGATCGGAGACCCAGTACTTC. V and J are TRBV9 and TRBJ2-5; no reliable D call. The CDR3 is 12 amino acids. CDR1 and CDR2 from the germline V gene are SGDLS and YYNGEE. Trimming left V 0 bases short and J 5 bases short, with 5 bases between. Full variable domain (rest looked up from reference TRBV9 and TRBJ2-5): DSGVTQTPKHLITATGQRVTLRCSPRSGDLSVYWYQQSLDQGLQFLIQYYNGEERAKGNILERFSAQQFPDLHSELNLSSLELGDSALYFCASSVGSETQYFGPGTRLLVL.

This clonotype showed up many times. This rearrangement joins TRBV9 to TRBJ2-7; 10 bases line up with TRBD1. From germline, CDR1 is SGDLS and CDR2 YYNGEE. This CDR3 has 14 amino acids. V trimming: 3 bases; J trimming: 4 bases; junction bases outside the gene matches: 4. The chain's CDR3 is CASSAGQGIYEQYF. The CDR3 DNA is TGTGCCAGCAGCGCGGGACAGGGGATTTACGAGCAGTACTTC. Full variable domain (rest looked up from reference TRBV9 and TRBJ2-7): DSGVTQTPKHLITATGQRVTLRCSPRSGDLSVYWYQQSLDQGLQFLIQYYNGEERAKGNILERFSAQQFPDLHSELNLSSLELGDSALYFCASSAGQGIYEQYFGPGTRLTVT.

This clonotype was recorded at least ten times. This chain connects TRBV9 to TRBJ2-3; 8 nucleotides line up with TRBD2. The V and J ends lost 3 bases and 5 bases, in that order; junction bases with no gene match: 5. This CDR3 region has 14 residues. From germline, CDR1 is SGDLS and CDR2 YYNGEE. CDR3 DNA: TGTGCCAGCAGCGGGGGACTAGAGGTAGATACGCAGTATTTT. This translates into CASSGGLEVDTQYF.

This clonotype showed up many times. The CDR3: CASSVVQGSYGYTF. CDR3 sequence (DNA): TGTGCCAGCAGCGTAGTTCAGGGGAGCTATGGCTACACCTTC. The chain joins TRBV9 to TRBJ1-2, with D tentatively TRBD1 (6 bases). The CDR3 is made up of 14 amino acids. V lost 0 bases to trimming and J lost 4 bases, with 10 bases between them. Germline-derived CDR1 and CDR2 are SGDLS and YYNGEE.

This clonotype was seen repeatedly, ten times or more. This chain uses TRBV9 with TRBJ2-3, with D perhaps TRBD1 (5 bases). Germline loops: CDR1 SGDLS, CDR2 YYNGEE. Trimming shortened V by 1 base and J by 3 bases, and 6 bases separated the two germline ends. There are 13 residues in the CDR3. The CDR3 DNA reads TGTGCCAGCAGCGTAAAGGGGACAGATACGCAGTATTTT. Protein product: CASSVKGTDTQYF.

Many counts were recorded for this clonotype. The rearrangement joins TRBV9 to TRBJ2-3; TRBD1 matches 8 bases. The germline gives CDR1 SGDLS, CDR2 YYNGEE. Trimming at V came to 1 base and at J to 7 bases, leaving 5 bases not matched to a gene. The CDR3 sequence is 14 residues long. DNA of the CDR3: TGTGCCAGCAGCGTACAACAGGGGGTACATACGCAGTATTTT. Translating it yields CASSVQQGVHTQYF.

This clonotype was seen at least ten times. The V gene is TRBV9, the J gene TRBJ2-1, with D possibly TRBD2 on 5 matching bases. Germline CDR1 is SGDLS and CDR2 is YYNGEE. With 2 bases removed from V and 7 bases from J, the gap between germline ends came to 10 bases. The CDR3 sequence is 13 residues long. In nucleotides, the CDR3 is TGTGCCAGCAGCGTCTCAGCGGTGAATGAGCAGTTCTTC. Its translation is CASSVSAVNEQFF.

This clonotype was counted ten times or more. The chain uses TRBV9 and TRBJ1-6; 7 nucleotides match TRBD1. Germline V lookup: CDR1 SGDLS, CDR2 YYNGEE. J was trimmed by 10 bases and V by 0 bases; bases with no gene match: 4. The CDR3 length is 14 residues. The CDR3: CASSVGTGESPLHF. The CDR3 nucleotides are TGTGCCAGCAGCGTAGGAACAGGGGAATCACCCCTCCACTTT.

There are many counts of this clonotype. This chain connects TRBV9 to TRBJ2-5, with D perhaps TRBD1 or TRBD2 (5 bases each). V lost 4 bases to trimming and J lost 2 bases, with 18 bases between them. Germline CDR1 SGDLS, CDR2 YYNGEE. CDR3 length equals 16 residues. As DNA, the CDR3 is TGTGCCAGCAGCAACTTTGAGGGGTCAGGTCAAGAGACCCAGTACTTC. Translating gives CASSNFEGSGQETQYF.

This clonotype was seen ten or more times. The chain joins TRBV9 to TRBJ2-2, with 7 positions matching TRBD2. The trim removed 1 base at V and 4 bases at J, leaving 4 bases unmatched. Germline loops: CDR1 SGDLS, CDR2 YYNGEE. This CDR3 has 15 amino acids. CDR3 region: CASSVTSVFTGELFF. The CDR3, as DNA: TGTGCCAGCAGCGTAACTAGCGTCTTCACCGGGGAGCTGTTTTTT.

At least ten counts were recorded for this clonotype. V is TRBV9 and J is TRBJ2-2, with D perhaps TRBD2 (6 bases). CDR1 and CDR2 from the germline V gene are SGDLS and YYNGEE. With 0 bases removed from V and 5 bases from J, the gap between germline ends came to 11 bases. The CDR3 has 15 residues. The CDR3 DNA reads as TGTGCCAGCAGCGTAGAGGTTGCGGGAACCGGGGAGCTGTTTTTT. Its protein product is CASSVEVAGTGELFF.

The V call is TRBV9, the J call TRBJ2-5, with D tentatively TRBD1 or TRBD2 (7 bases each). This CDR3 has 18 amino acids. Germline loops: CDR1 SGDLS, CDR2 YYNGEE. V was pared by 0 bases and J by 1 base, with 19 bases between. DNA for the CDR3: TGTGCCAGCAGCGTAGCCCCGGGGGGCCGGACAGGCCAAGAGACCCAGTACTTC. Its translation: CASSVAPGGRTGQETQYF.

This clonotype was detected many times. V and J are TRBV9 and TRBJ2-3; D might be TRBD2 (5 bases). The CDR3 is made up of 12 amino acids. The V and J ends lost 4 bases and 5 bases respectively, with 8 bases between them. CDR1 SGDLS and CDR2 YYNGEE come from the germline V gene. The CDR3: CASSPRGDTQYF. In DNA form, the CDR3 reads TGTGCCAGCAGCCCTCGGGGAGATACGCAGTATTTT.

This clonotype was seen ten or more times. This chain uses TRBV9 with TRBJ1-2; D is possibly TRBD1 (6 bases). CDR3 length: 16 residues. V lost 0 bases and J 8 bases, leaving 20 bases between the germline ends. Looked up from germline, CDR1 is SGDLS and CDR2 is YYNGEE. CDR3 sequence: CASSVGAGEYPWGYTF. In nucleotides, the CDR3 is TGTGCCAGCAGCGTAGGCGCAGGGGAGTACCCCTGGGGCTACACCTTC.

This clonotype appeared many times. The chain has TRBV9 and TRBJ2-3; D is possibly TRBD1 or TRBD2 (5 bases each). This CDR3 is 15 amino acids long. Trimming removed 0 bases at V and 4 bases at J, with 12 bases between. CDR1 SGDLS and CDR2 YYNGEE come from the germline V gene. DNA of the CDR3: TGTGCCAGCAGCGTAGAGGCACTAGGGGCAGATACGCAGTATTTT. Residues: CASSVEALGADTQYF.

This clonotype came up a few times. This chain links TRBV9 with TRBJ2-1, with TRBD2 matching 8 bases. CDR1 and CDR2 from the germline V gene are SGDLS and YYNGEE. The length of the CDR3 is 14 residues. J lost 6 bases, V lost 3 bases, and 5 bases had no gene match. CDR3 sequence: CASSEGLEFNEQFF. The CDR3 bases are TGTGCCAGCAGCGAGGGACTAGAATTCAATGAGCAGTTCTTC.

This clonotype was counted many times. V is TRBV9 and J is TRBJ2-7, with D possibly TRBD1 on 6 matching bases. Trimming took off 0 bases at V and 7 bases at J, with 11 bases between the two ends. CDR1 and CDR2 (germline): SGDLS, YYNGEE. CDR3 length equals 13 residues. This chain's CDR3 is CASSVEQGGEQYF. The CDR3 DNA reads TGTGCCAGCAGCGTAGAACAGGGCGGGGAGCAGTACTTC. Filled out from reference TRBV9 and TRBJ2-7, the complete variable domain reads DSGVTQTPKHLITATGQRVTLRCSPRSGDLSVYWYQQSLDQGLQFLIQYYNGEERAKGNILERFSAQQFPDLHSELNLSSLELGDSALYFCASSVEQGGEQYFGPGTRLTVT.

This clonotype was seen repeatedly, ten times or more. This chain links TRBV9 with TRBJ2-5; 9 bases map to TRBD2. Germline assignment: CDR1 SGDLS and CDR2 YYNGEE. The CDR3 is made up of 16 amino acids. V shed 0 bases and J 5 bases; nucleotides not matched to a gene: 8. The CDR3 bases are TGTGCCAGCAGCGTAGGTTCGCTAGCGGGAAGGGAGACCCAGTACTTC. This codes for CASSVGSLAGRETQYF.

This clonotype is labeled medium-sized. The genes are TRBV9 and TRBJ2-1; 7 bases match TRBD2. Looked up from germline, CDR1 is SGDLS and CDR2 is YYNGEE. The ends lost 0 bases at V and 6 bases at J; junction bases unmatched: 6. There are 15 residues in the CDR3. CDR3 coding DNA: TGTGCCAGCAGCGTAGCCTCGGGAGGAACCAATGAGCAGTTCTTC. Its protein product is CASSVASGGTNEQFF.

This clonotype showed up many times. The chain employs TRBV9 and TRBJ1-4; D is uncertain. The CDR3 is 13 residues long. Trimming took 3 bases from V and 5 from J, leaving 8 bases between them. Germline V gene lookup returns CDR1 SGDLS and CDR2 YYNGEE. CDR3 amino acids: CASSATENEKLFF. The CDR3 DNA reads TGTGCCAGCAGCGCCACAGAGAATGAAAAACTGTTTTTT.